The 11 T cell receptor beta chains below were found in one sample sequenced in a study of blood T cell repertoires in COVID-19. TCRdb's table, derived via immunoSEQ multiplex PCR, lists solely in-frame clones and lacks some. The sample has more than 85,000 clones, about 80% seen once. Sequencing was done on a sample of peripheral blood. The receptors here all came from a woman aged 50 to 65 with acute or convalescent COVID-19.

The chain employs TRBV2 and TRBJ1-1, with D maybe TRBD1 (6 bases). The CDR3 totals 13 residues. Germline V gene data show CDR1 as SNHLY and CDR2 as FYNNEI. The V end lost 7 bases, the J end lost 1 base, and 10 bases lay between the germline ends. CDR3 sequence: CASTGTQNTEAFF. CDR3 DNA sequence: TGTGCCAGCACCGGGACACAGAACACTGAAGCTTTCTTT.

The chain joins TRBV7-2 to TRBJ2-7; D remains unclear. Trimming removed 5 bases at V and 0 bases at J, with 17 bases between. Germline values: CDR1 SGHTA, CDR2 FQGNSA. CDR3 length equals 16 residues. Written as DNA, the CDR3 is TGTGCCAGCAGCCCCGGCTTAGAGGTGAGCTCCTACGAGCAGTACTTC. Translated: CASSPGLEVSSYEQYF.

This clone was seen a single time. The V gene is TRBV24-1, the J gene TRBJ2-2, with TRBD2 matching over 14 bases. The CDR3 runs 18 residues. Per the germline V gene, CDR1 is KGHDR and CDR2 is SFDVKD. J gave up 2 bases and V 9 bases, and 10 bases lay outside the gene matches. This CDR3 reads CATSRGTSGGYNTGELFF. For the CDR3, the DNA is TGTGCCACCTCGCGGGGGACTAGCGGGGGATATAACACCGGGGAGCTGTTTTTT.

This clone was detected a few times. The chain links TRBV18 to TRBJ1-5; 12 positions match TRBD1. Germline lookup yields CDR1 KGHSH and CDR2 LQKENI. The CDR3 length is 15 residues. After removal of 3 bases from V and 6 bases from J, the junction contained 3 bases not matched to a gene. CDR3 loop: CASSPGTGGGQPQHF. The CDR3 DNA sequence: TGTGCCAGCTCACCCGGGACAGGGGGCGGTCAGCCCCAGCATTTT.

As concerns this clone: A junction end diverges from the germline sequence, so it may reflect a read error. The rearrangement uses TRBV6-2 or TRBV6-3 and TRBJ1-2; the match to TRBD1 covers 10 bases. Per the germline V gene, CDR1 is MNHEY and CDR2 is SVGEGT. The CDR3 extends over 17 amino acids. CDR3 in amino acids: CASSDSGTGVTPHGYTF. The CDR3 DNA reads TGTGCCAGCAGTGACTCCGGGACAGGGGTTACCCCTCATGGCTACACCTTC.

This chain connects TRBV29-1 to TRBJ1-2; no definite D call. The V end lost 5 bases, the J end lost 5 bases, and 12 bases lay between the germline ends. The CDR3 runs to 12 residues. Germline V gene data show CDR1 as SQVTM and CDR2 as ANQGSEA. CDR3 region: CSVNRVKYGYTF. For the CDR3, the DNA is TGCAGCGTTAATCGGGTTAAATATGGCTACACCTTC.

V usage is TRBV5-1 and J usage is TRBJ1-1; D is ambiguous. The CDR3 extends over 12 amino acids. V was cut by 3 bases and J by 1 base, with 4 bases left in between. CDR1 SGHRS and CDR2 YFSETQ come from the germline V gene. CDR3 protein: CASSYGNTEAFF. The CDR3 region has the DNA TGCGCCAGCAGCTACGGGAACACTGAAGCTTTCTTT.

The chain combines TRBV18 with TRBJ1-6; D gene ambiguous. The germline gives CDR1 KGHSH, CDR2 LQKENI. V dropped 4 bases and J dropped 7 bases, with 11 bases sitting between them. The CDR3 has 14 amino acids. CDR3 region: CASSRSPGNSPLHF. In DNA, the CDR3 is TGTGCCAGCTCACGAAGCCCCGGGAATTCACCCCTCCACTTT.

The CDR3 spells CASSRTGINQPQHF. CDR3 DNA: TGTGCCAGCAGCCGGACAGGGATCAATCAGCCCCAGCATTTT. The genes are TRBV6-1 and TRBJ1-5; 8 bases match TRBD1. The CDR3 sequence is 14 residues long. Germline V gives CDR1 MNHNS, CDR2 SASEGT. V shed 6 bases and J 3 bases; nucleotides not matched to a gene: 4.

The chain has TRBV9 and TRBJ2-7; 8 bases are shared with TRBD2. Germline lookup yields CDR1 SGDLS and CDR2 YYNGEE. The CDR3 is made up of 14 amino acids. The trim removed 3 bases at V and 1 base at J, leaving 3 bases unmatched. In DNA, the CDR3 is TGTGCCAGCAGCGCCAGCGGGGGTTCCTACGAGCAGTACTTC. It specifies CASSASGGSYEQYF.

CDR3 DNA: TGTGCCAGTCGTGGGAGTCCCTATGGCTACACCTTC. This gives the protein CASRGSPYGYTF. The chain has TRBV18 and TRBJ1-2; D remains unclear. The V end lost 9 bases, the J end lost 4 bases, and 12 bases lay between the germline ends. Germline V gives CDR1 KGHSH, CDR2 LQKENI. This CDR3 comprises 12 residues.